A selection of T cell receptor beta chains follows, all from one sample in a study of T cells after yellow fever vaccination. Via MiXCR, TCRdb re-called the 5' RACE reads, giving one row per CDR3 protein. The sample contains over 300,000 distinct CDR3 sequences, 6.8% of which appear only once. Sequencing used PBMCs, obtained around 45 days after the first yellow fever vaccination. The source of these receptors is a man aged 18 to 30 who received the YFV17D yellow fever vaccine. Each CDR3 is given with its conserved first and last residue. A D gene is named only where the DNA matches it firmly. Clone size is given for some rows only: seen once, a few or many times, or a class if the clone is expanded.

clone size: many
V gene: TRBV20-1
J gene: TRBJ2-1
D gene: TRBD2
CDR3 DNA: TGCAGTGCTAGAGACCAAGCGGGGTTGTACAATGAGCAGTTCTTC
CDR3 protein: CSARDQAGLYNEQFF

clone size: few
V gene: TRBV20-1
J gene: TRBJ1-5
D gene: -
CDR3 DNA: TGCAGTGCTAGAGAAGGGTATCAGCCCCAGCATTTT
CDR3 protein: CSAREGYQPQHF

clone size: -
V gene: TRBV2
J gene: TRBJ2-2
D gene: -
CDR3 DNA: TGTGCCAGCAGATCCTCGTGGGGGATCCTGAACACCGGGGAGCTGTTTTTT
CDR3 protein: CASRSSWGILNTGELFF

clone size: many
V gene: TRBV10-2
J gene: TRBJ2-3
D gene: -
CDR3 DNA: TGCGCCAGCCGAACAAAGGGGAAAGGGACAGATACGCAGTATTTT
CDR3 protein: CASRTKGKGTDTQYF

clone size: few
V gene: TRBV11-2
J gene: TRBJ2-6
D gene: -
CDR3 DNA: TGTGCCAGCAGCCCCGGCGGTGCGCTGGAGGGGGCCAACGTCCTGACTTTC
CDR3 protein: CASSPGGALEGANVLTF

clone size: -
V gene: TRBV6-5
J gene: TRBJ1-1
D gene: TRBD1
CDR3 DNA: TGTGCCAGCAGTTATGGACAGGCGGATACTGAAGCTTTCTTT
CDR3 protein: CASSYGQADTEAFF

clone size: few
V gene: TRBV12-3/TRBV12-4
J gene: TRBJ2-1
D gene: -
CDR3 DNA: TGTGCCAGCAGTTTTTCTAACAGAGACAATGAGCAGTTCTTC
CDR3 protein: CASSFSNRDNEQFF

clone size: many
V gene: TRBV18
J gene: TRBJ2-3
D gene: TRBD2
CDR3 DNA: TGTGCCAGCTCACCACCGTCCAGCGGGGGGCGCCCAGATACGCAGTATTTT
CDR3 protein: CASSPPSSGGRPDTQYF

clone size: many
V gene: TRBV4-1
J gene: TRBJ2-3
D gene: TRBD1
CDR3 DNA: TGCGCCAGCAGCCAAGATAAAGGACAGGGAGTACCAGATACGCAGTATTTT
CDR3 protein: CASSQDKGQGVPDTQYF

clone size: many
V gene: TRBV11-2
J gene: TRBJ2-5
D gene: -
CDR3 DNA: TGTGCCAGCAGCTTAGTCGCACCCCAAGAGACCCAGTACTTC
CDR3 protein: CASSLVAPQETQYF

clone size: few
V gene: TRBV7-9
J gene: TRBJ2-3
D gene: -
CDR3 DNA: TGTGCCAGCAGCCGGGAGCAGGATACGCAGTATTTT
CDR3 protein: CASSREQDTQYF

clone size: few
V gene: TRBV5-8
J gene: TRBJ2-2
D gene: -
CDR3 DNA: TGTGCCAGCAGCGTTAGACAGACGAACACCGGGGAGCTGTTTTTT
CDR3 protein: CASSVRQTNTGELFF

clone size: few
V gene: TRBV6-5
J gene: TRBJ1-1
D gene: -
CDR3 DNA: TGTGCCAGCAGTGCCGCGGGGGACACTGAAGCTTTCTTT
CDR3 protein: CASSAAGDTEAFF

clone size: -
V gene: TRBV6-2/TRBV6-3
J gene: TRBJ2-1
D gene: -
CDR3 DNA: TGTGCCAGCATGAGGATGGCCAGGGGTCCCCGAGCCTACAATGAGCAGTTCTTC
CDR3 protein: CASMRMARGPRAYNEQFF

clone size: few
V gene: TRBV5-4
J gene: TRBJ2-1
D gene: -
CDR3 DNA: TGTGCCAGCAGCTTTTCCGTCGACTCCTACAATGAGCAGTTCTTC
CDR3 protein: CASSFSVDSYNEQFF

clone size: -
V gene: TRBV6-4
J gene: TRBJ2-3
D gene: TRBD2
CDR3 DNA: TGTGCCAGCAGTGTCCTAGCGGGGGGCAATACGCAGTATTTT
CDR3 protein: CASSVLAGGNTQYF

clone size: few
V gene: TRBV12-5
J gene: TRBJ2-3
D gene: TRBD1
CDR3 DNA: TGTGCTAGTGGTTTGGTGAAGACAGGGTTGGCAGATACGCAGTATTTT
CDR3 protein: CASGLVKTGLADTQYF

clone size: few
V gene: TRBV7-9
J gene: TRBJ2-3
D gene: TRBD2
CDR3 DNA: TGTGCCAGCAGCCCCGGCGCTAGCGGGGGCACAGATACGCAGTATTTT
CDR3 protein: CASSPGASGGTDTQYF

clone size: few
V gene: TRBV7-2
J gene: TRBJ2-1
D gene: -
CDR3 DNA: TGTGCCAGCACCCCATCCCGGGTTACCTCCTACAATGAGCAGTTCTTC
CDR3 protein: CASTPSRVTSYNEQFF

clone size: -
V gene: TRBV12-3/TRBV12-4
J gene: TRBJ1-5
D gene: TRBD1
CDR3 DNA: TGTGCCAGCAGTTTGAGGGACAGGGAGGATCAGCCCCAGCATTTT
CDR3 protein: CASSLRDREDQPQHF

clone size: many
V gene: TRBV10-3
J gene: TRBJ2-6
D gene: -
CDR3 DNA: TGTGCCATCAGTGAGTCGAATCGGCTCTCTGGGGCCAACGTCCTGACTTTC
CDR3 protein: CAISESNRLSGANVLTF

clone size: -
V gene: TRBV10-3
J gene: TRBJ1-1
D gene: -
CDR3 DNA: TGTGCCATCAGTGAGTCGGGCGGGCGCACTGAAGCTTTCTTT
CDR3 protein: CAISESGGRTEAFF

clone size: few
V gene: TRBV19
J gene: TRBJ1-3
D gene: -
CDR3 DNA: TGTGCCAGTAGTCCTTCCGGAGGGAGTCGGGGAAACACCATATATTTT
CDR3 protein: CASSPSGGSRGNTIYF

clone size: few
V gene: TRBV9
J gene: TRBJ2-2
D gene: -
CDR3 DNA: TGTGCCAGCAGCGTAGCTGAGGTCGGGGAGCTGTTTTTT
CDR3 protein: CASSVAEVGELFF

clone size: many
V gene: TRBV6-5
J gene: TRBJ1-3
D gene: TRBD1
CDR3 DNA: TGTGCCAGCAGTTACGGACAGGGCAAAGGAAACACCATATATTTT
CDR3 protein: CASSYGQGKGNTIYF

clone size: few
V gene: TRBV28
J gene: TRBJ1-1
D gene: -
CDR3 DNA: TGTGCCAGCAGTTTAAGACAAAACGGGGGGATCTTT
CDR3 protein: CASSLRQNGGIF

clone size: -
V gene: TRBV5-1
J gene: TRBJ2-5
D gene: -
CDR3 DNA: TGCGCCAGCAGCTTTGTCCTTTCCGTAGAAGAGACCCAGTACTTC
CDR3 protein: CASSFVLSVEETQYF

clone size: many
V gene: TRBV6-5
J gene: TRBJ1-2
D gene: -
CDR3 DNA: TGTGCCAGCAGTTACTCGATACAGATGGGCTACACCTTC
CDR3 protein: CASSYSIQMGYTF

clone size: -
V gene: TRBV7-8
J gene: TRBJ1-2
D gene: -
CDR3 DNA: TGTGCCAGCAGCCCAGCCGCTCGGGTCAACTATGGCTACACCTTC
CDR3 protein: CASSPAARVNYGYTF

clone size: few
V gene: TRBV7-9
J gene: TRBJ1-3
D gene: -
CDR3 DNA: TGTGCCAGCAGCTACACAGGGTCTGGAAACACCATATATTTT
CDR3 protein: CASSYTGSGNTIYF

clone size: -
V gene: TRBV10-3
J gene: TRBJ2-7
D gene: TRBD2
CDR3 DNA: TGTGCCATCAGGACGGGGGGCTCCTACGAGCAGTACTTC
CDR3 protein: CAIRTGGSYEQYF

clone size: few
V gene: TRBV4-1
J gene: TRBJ2-7
D gene: -
CDR3 DNA: TGCGCCAGCAGCCAACGACATTCCACCTCCTACGAGCAGTACTTC
CDR3 protein: CASSQRHSTSYEQYF

clone size: -
V gene: TRBV7-9
J gene: TRBJ1-1
D gene: -
CDR3 DNA: TGTGCCAGCAGCTTAGTCGTGACGACTGAAGCTTTCTTT
CDR3 protein: CASSLVVTTEAFF

clone size: -
V gene: TRBV5-4
J gene: TRBJ2-3
D gene: -
CDR3 DNA: TGTGCCAGCAGATCCGAAAGGGCAGATACGCAGTATTTT
CDR3 protein: CASRSERADTQYF

clone size: -
V gene: TRBV29-1
J gene: TRBJ2-1
D gene: TRBD2
CDR3 DNA: TGCAGCGTTGTCCGACTAGCGGGATACAATGAGCAGTTCTTC
CDR3 protein: CSVVRLAGYNEQFF

clone size: -
V gene: TRBV7-6
J gene: TRBJ2-3
D gene: TRBD2
CDR3 DNA: TGTGCCAGCAGCTTAAGCGGGGGGCCTAGCACAGATACGCAGTATTTT
CDR3 protein: CASSLSGGPSTDTQYF

clone size: few
V gene: TRBV5-1
J gene: TRBJ2-5
D gene: -
CDR3 DNA: TGCGCCAGCAGCGAACCACAGGATTGGGAGACCCAGTACTTC
CDR3 protein: CASSEPQDWETQYF

clone size: -
V gene: TRBV27
J gene: TRBJ2-2
D gene: TRBD1
CDR3 DNA: TGTGCCAGCAGTTTGGCCGGGACAGCTGGGGAGCTGTTTTTT
CDR3 protein: CASSLAGTAGELFF

clone size: few
V gene: TRBV7-2
J gene: TRBJ1-2
D gene: TRBD1
CDR3 DNA: TGTGCCAGCAGCCCGTGGGCAGGGGGCGATTTTGGCTACACCTTC
CDR3 protein: CASSPWAGGDFGYTF

clone size: once
V gene: TRBV7-9
J gene: TRBJ2-3
D gene: -
CDR3 DNA: TGTGCCAGCAGACACCTACAGGGATTGCCAGATACGCAGTATTTT
CDR3 protein: CASRHLQGLPDTQYF

clone size: few
V gene: TRBV20-1
J gene: TRBJ2-7
D gene: TRBD2
CDR3 DNA: TGCAGTGCTAGAAATTTAGCGGGGGGAGGATACGAGCAGTACTTC
CDR3 protein: CSARNLAGGGYEQYF

clone size: few
V gene: TRBV12-3/TRBV12-4
J gene: TRBJ2-1
D gene: -
CDR3 DNA: TGTGCCAGCAGTTTGACCCCTCGAACCGTGGATGAGCAGTTCTTC
CDR3 protein: CASSLTPRTVDEQFF